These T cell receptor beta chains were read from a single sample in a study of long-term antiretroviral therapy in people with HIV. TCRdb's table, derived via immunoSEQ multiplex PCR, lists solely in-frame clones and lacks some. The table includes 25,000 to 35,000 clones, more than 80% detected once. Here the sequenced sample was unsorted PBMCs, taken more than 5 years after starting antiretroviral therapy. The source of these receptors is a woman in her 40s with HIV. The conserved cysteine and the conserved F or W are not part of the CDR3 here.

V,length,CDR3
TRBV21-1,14,ASSKAQGFSNQPQH
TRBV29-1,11,SVRPLGYNEQF
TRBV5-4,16,ASSLAGTASLLGNTIY
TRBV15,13,ATSRGLLTYNEQF
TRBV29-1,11,SVEWGDNYEQY
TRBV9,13,ASSVAGTQYNEQF
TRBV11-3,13,ASSFFGGNGNEQF
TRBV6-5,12,ASSRLAAVDTQY
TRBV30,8,AWGFGEQF
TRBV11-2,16,ASSLNSISGSDTGKLF
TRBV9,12,ASSVYYARETQY
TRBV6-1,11,ASRTGIGYGYT
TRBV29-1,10,SVVLDTYEQY
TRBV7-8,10,ASSAHGGEQF
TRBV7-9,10,ASSLGTDTQY
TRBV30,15,AWSVLGAFTDSYEQY
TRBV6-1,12,ASSERGPTYGYT
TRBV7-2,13,ASSLANRGPSPLH
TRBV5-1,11,ASSFSGNTEAF
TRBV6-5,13,ASQSRVRGANVLT
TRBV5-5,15,ASSLALWVATNEKLF
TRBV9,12,ASSVTGMNTEAF
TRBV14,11,ASSQDGQGARF
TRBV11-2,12,ASSLEGTATEAF
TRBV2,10,ASQGVGETQY
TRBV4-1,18,ASSQSGKSGLAGPGYEQY
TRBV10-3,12,AIASSLTISPLH
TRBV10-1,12,ASRPGLGTDTQY
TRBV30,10,AWSTGQAFYT
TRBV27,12,ASSSTGAANVLT
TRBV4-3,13,ASSPSHGEDYGYT
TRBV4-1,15,ASSQSRGDYLNRWEF
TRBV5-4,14,ASSLEGAGSTDTQY
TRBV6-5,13,ASSPFLLAKNIQY
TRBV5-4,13,ASSFRQPRQETQY
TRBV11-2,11,ASSLAGIYGYT
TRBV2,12,ASSGDTGNTEAF
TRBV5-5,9,ASSLNEKLF
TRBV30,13,AWSVLAGVSYEQY
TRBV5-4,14,ASSPAKDRVNEKLF
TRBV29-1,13,SVGPAATTANEQF
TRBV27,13,ASSSGAKGSYEQY
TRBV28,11,ASSLTGVGEQY
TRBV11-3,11,ASSLGGSYGYT
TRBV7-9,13,ASSLASGIYNEQF
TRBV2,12,ASSLGPTRETQY
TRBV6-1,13,ASSESRDPRRTQY
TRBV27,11,ASSTTGYNEQF
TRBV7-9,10,ASSQGGPEAF
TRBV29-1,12,SVEASAGANVLT
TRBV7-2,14,ASSPQLASNTGELF
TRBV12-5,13,ASGLVPGRNTEAF
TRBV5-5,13,ASSLAPGDDYEQY